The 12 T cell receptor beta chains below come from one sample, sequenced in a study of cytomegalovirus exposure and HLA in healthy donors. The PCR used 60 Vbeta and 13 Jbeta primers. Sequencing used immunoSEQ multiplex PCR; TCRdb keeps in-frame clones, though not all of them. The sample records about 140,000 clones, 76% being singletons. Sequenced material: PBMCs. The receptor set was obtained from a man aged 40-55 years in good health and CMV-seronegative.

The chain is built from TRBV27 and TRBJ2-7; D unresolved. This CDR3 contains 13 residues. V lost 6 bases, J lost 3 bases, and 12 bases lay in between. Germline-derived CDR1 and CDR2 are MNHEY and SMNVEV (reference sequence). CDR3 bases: TGTGCCAGCAGCTACGGTTCATACTACGAGCAGTACTTC. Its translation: CASSYGSYYEQYF.

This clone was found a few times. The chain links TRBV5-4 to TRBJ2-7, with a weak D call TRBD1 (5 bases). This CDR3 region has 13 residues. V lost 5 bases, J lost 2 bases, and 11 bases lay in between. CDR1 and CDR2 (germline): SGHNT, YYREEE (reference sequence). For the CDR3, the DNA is TGTGCCAGCAGGACGGACACGGCCTACGAGCAGTACTTC. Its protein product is CASRTDTAYEQYF.

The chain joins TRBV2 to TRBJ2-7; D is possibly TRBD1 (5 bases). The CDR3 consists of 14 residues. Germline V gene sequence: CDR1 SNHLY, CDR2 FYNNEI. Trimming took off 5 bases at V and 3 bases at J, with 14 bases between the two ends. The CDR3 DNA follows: TGTGCCAGCAGTCTCCAGGGCTCCCACTACGAGCAGTACTTC. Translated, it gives CASSLQGSHYEQYF.

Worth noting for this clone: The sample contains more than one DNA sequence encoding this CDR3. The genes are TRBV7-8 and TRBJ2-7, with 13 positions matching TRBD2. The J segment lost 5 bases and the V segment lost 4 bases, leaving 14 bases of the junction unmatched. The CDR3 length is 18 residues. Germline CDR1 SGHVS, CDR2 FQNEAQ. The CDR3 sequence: CASSSGTSGILPVHEQYF. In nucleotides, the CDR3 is TGTGCCAGCAGCTCAGGGACTAGCGGGATTCTGCCGGTCCACGAGCAGTACTTC. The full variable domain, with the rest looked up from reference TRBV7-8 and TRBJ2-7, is GAGVSQSPRYKVAKRGQDVALRCDPISGHVSLFWYQQALGQGPEFLTYFQNEAQLDKSGLPSDRFFAERPEGSVSTLKIQRTQQEDSAVYLCASSSGTSGILPVHEQYFGPGTRLTVT.

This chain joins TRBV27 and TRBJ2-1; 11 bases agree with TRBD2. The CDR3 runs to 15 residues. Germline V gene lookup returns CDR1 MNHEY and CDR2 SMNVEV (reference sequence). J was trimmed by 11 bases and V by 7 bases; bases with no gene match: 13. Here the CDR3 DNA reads TGTGCCAGCACCTTGTCGGGTAGCGGGGGGGTCAAGCAGTTCTTC. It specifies CASTLSGSGGVKQFF.

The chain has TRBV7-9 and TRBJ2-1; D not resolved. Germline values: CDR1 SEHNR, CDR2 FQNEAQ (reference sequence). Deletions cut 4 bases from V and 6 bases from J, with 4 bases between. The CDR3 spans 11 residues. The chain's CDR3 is CASSSGNEQFF. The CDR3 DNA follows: TGTGCCAGCAGCTCAGGCAATGAGCAGTTCTTC.

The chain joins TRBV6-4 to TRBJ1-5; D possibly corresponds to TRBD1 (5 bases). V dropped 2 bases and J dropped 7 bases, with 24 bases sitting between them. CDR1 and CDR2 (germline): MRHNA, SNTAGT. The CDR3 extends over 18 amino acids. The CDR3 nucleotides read TGTGCCAGCAGTGACCCTGTCCGGTCGCAGGGTCCTGTACAGCCCCAGCATTTT. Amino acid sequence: CASSDPVRSQGPVQPQHF.

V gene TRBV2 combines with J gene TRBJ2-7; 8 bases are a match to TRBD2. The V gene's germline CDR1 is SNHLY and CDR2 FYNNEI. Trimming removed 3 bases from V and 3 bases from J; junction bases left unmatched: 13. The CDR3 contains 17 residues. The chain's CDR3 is CASSDGGAGAGIYEQYF. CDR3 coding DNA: TGTGCCAGCAGTGACGGGGGGGCAGGGGCGGGAATCTACGAGCAGTACTTC.

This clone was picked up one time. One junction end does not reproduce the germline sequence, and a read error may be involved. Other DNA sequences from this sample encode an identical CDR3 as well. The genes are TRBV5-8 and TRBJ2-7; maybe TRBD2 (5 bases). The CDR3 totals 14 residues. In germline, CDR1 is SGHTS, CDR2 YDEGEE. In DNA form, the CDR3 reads TGCGCCAGCAGCTTAGGGCTGAGGGACTACGAGCAGTACTTC. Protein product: CASSLGLRDYEQYF.

The CDR3 reads CASSLGRGTGAYEKLFF. As DNA, the CDR3 is TGTGCCAGCAGTTTAGGTCGTGGGACAGGGGCGTATGAAAAACTGTTTTTT. The chain carries TRBV27 and TRBJ1-4; the match to TRBD1 covers 10 bases. CDR1 is MNHEY, CDR2 SMNVEV, per germline (reference sequence). The CDR3 has 17 amino acids. With 2 bases clipped from V and 6 bases from J, the junction kept 9 bases outside the gene matches.

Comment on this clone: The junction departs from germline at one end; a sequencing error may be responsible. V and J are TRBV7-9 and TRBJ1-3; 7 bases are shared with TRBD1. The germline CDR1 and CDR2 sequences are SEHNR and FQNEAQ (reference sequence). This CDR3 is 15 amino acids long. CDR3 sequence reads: CSSSSTDRAGNTIYF. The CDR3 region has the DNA TGTTCCAGCAGCTCAACTGACAGGGCTGGAAACACCATATATTTT.

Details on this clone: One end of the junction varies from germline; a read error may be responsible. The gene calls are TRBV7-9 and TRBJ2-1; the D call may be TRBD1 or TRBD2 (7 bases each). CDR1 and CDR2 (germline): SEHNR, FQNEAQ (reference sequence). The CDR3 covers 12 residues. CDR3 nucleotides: TGTTCCAGCAGCTTAGGGGGCGGGGGGCAGTTCTTC. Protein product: CSSSLGGGGQFF.